The TCR beta chain described here comes from a study of blood T cell repertoires in COVID-19. TCRdb keeps only in-frame clones here, not all; method: immunoSEQ multiplex PCR. The table lists approximately 110,000 clones, approximately 90% of them singletons. Per the germline V gene, CDR1 is MNHEY and CDR2 is SVGAGI. The CDR3 sequence is 14 residues long. Trimming cost V 0 bases and J 7 bases, with 10 bases left between them. The chain carries TRBV6-5 and TRBJ1-5; D is possibly TRBD1 (5 bases). Sequences were obtained from peripheral blood. The source is a woman aged 45 to 65 with acute or convalescent COVID-19. CDR3 amino acids: CASSYSAGRQPQHF. The DNA for the CDR3 is TGTGCCAGCAGTTACTCGGCAGGGAGGCAGCCCCAGCATTTT.